The 21 T cell receptor beta chains presented below share a single source sample, sequenced in a study of cytomegalovirus exposure and HLA in healthy donors. PCR employed 60 Vbeta and 13 Jbeta primers. TCRdb keeps only in-frame clones here, not all; method: immunoSEQ multiplex PCR. This sample's table reports some 48,000 clones. The sample taken for sequencing was PBMCs. Receptors originate from a woman between 40 and 55 years old in good health and CMV-seronegative.

The V and J genes are TRBV5-6 and TRBJ1-2; 7 positions agree with TRBD1. Trimming cost V 2 bases and J 2 bases; bases outside gene matches: 3. The CDR3 runs to 14 residues. Germline V gene sequence: CDR1 SGHDT, CDR2 YYEEEE. The CDR3 is CASSFPDRNYGYTF. CDR3 in DNA: TGTGCCAGCAGCTTCCCGGACAGGAACTATGGCTACACCTTC. Using reference TRBV5-6 and TRBJ1-2 for the parts outside the CDR3, the full variable domain is DAGVTQSPTHLIKTRGQQVTLRCSPKSGHDTVSWYQQALGQGPQFIFQYYEEEERQRGNFPDRFSGHQFPNYSSELNVNALLLGDSALYLCASSFPDRNYGYTFGSGTRLTVV.

The rearrangement joins TRBV4-1 to TRBJ2-5, with 9 bases matching TRBD2. Germline V gene lookup returns CDR1 MGHRA and CDR2 YSYEKL. The CDR3 runs to 16 residues. The ends lost 0 bases at V and 5 bases at J; junction bases unmatched: 7. CDR3 loop: CASSQDGAGGPETQYF. The CDR3 nucleotides are TGCGCCAGCAGCCAAGACGGAGCGGGGGGCCCGGAGACCCAGTACTTC.

The chain uses TRBV30 and TRBJ1-5; D might be TRBD1 (5 bases). V was shortened by 1 base and J by 4 bases, with 8 bases between the two germline ends. CDR3 length: 13 residues. CDR1 is GTSNPN, CDR2 SVGIG, per germline (reference sequence). The CDR3 region is CAWSGKGNQPQHF. CDR3 sequence (DNA): TGTGCCTGGAGTGGAAAGGGGAATCAGCCCCAGCATTTT.

The chain combines TRBV11-2 with TRBJ2-6, with a tentative D call TRBD1 (5 bases). The CDR3 is 15 amino acids. Trimming pared 4 bases from V and 2 bases from J, leaving 9 bases between. The germline CDR1 and CDR2 sequences are SGHAT and FQNNGV. Written as DNA, the CDR3 is TGTGCCAGCAGCTCCCAGGGTGCTGGGGCCAACGTCCTGACTTTC. Translating gives CASSSQGAGANVLTF.

This chain uses TRBV4-2 with TRBJ2-7; TRBD1 might be the D (5 bases). The CDR3 runs 16 residues. The ends were cut back, 1 base at V and 4 bases at J, with 17 bases in the middle. Germline CDR1 is LGHNA and CDR2 is YNFKEQ. The CDR3, as DNA: TGTGCCAGCAGCCAAGTGTCAAACAGGTTCTCTTACGAGCAGTACTTC. Translated, it gives CASSQVSNRFSYEQYF.

The rearrangement links TRBV19 to TRBJ1-1; 7 bases line up with TRBD1. This CDR3 spans 14 amino acids. V was clipped by 4 bases and J by 7 bases; unmatched bases: 9. Germline CDR1 LNHDA, CDR2 SQIVND (reference sequence). CDR3 amino acids: CASSTGTESFEAFF. In nucleotides, the CDR3 is TGTGCCAGTAGTACCGGGACAGAGAGTTTTGAAGCTTTCTTT. Together with reference TRBV19 and TRBJ1-1, the CDR3 gives the full variable domain: DGGITQSPKYLFRKEGQNVTLSCEQNLNHDAMYWYRQDPGQGLRLIYYSQIVNDFQKGDIAEGYSVSREKKESFPLTVTSAQKNPTAFYLCASSTGTESFEAFFGQGTRLTVV.

The genes are TRBV4-1 and TRBJ1-5; the match to TRBD1 covers 8 bases. Germline CDR1 is MGHRA and CDR2 is YSYEKL. V shed 1 base and J 10 bases; nucleotides not matched to a gene: 6. CDR3 length: 14 residues. CDR3: CASSQVEDRVPQHF. DNA of the CDR3: TGCGCCAGCAGCCAAGTGGAGGACAGGGTTCCCCAGCATTTT.

The rearrangement uses TRBV6-6 and TRBJ2-2, with a tentative D call TRBD1 (7 bases). Trimming shortened V by 11 bases and J by 2 bases, and 18 bases separated the two germline ends. Germline V gene sequence: CDR1 MNHNY, CDR2 SVGAGI (reference sequence). The CDR3 is 15 residues long. DNA of the CDR3: TGTGCCGTTGCTGGCGGGACAGTAAACACCGGGGAGCTGTTTTTT. It specifies CAVAGGTVNTGELFF.

The CDR3 nucleotides read TGTGCCAGCAGCCTACGTACAGGTCAAGAGACCCAGTACTTC. As protein: CASSLRTGQETQYF. This rearrangement joins TRBV5-5 to TRBJ2-5; possible D gene TRBD1, 5 bases. Trimming shortened V by 4 bases and J by 2 bases, and 12 bases separated the two germline ends. The germline gives CDR1 SGHKS, CDR2 YYEKEE (reference sequence). The CDR3 is made up of 14 amino acids.

This rearrangement joins TRBV19 to TRBJ1-3; no clear D gene. This CDR3 is 15 amino acids long. V lost 3 bases to trimming and J lost 0 bases, with 9 bases between them. Germline V gives CDR1 LNHDA, CDR2 SQIVND (reference sequence). In DNA, the CDR3 is TGTGCCAGTAGTATTCAGCAGGACTCTGGAAACACCATATATTTT. Protein: CASSIQQDSGNTIYF.

Comments on this clone: The junction departs from germline at one end; a sequencing error may be responsible. This rearrangement joins TRBV7-8 to TRBJ2-3; D call uncertain. The CDR3 sequence is 11 residues long. Per the germline V gene, CDR1 is SGHVS and CDR2 is FQNEAQ. The CDR3: CASSFTDKQYF. The CDR3 coding sequence is TGTGCCAGCAGCTTCACAGATAAGCAGTATTTT.

The chain combines TRBV1 with TRBJ2-7; TRBD2 is the table's D call, not checked against the DNA. TRBV1 is described as a pseudogene. The CDR3 spans 16 residues. The CDR3 protein is CTSSWVYKRGPNEQYF. The CDR3 DNA reads TGCACCAGCAGCTGGGTGTATAAGCGGGGTCCCAACGAGCAGTACTTC.

Notes on this clone: An end of the junction differs from the germline gene, which may be a read error. V and J are TRBV6-5 and TRBJ2-3; no reliable D call. The CDR3 is 11 residues long. Per the germline V gene, CDR1 is MNHEY and CDR2 is SVGAGI. CDR3 in DNA: TGTGCCAGCAGCAACACAGATAAGCAGTATTTT. It yields the protein CASSNTDKQYF.

The chain employs TRBV7-3 and TRBJ2-2; D ambiguous. This CDR3 is built from 14 residues. V dropped 3 bases and J dropped 3 bases, with 8 bases sitting between them. The germline CDR1 and CDR2 sequences are SGHTA and FQGTGA. This CDR3 is CASSLNRDTGELFF. The CDR3 DNA reads TGTGCCAGCAGCTTGAACAGAGACACCGGGGAGCTGTTTTTT.

The CDR3 bases are TGCGCCAGCAGCCTATCGTATAGCTCCTACAATGAGCAGTTCTTC. It is translated as CASSLSYSSYNEQFF. This chain uses TRBV4-1 with TRBJ2-1; D is undetermined. From germline, CDR1 is MGHRA and CDR2 YSYEKL. V dropped 4 bases and J dropped 0 bases, with 10 bases sitting between them. The CDR3 consists of 15 residues.

The CDR3 loop reads CAISGQGVTEAFF. In DNA, the CDR3 is TGTGCCATCAGTGGACAGGGGGTAACTGAAGCTTTCTTT. The V and J genes are TRBV10-3 and TRBJ1-1; 9 nucleotides line up with TRBD1. The CDR3 has 13 amino acids. Losses at the gene ends were 4 bases for V and 5 bases for J; bases not matched to a gene: 2. CDR1 ENHRY and CDR2 SYGVKD come from the germline V gene.

The genes are TRBV5-1 and TRBJ2-1, with a tentative D call TRBD2 (6 bases). CDR3 length: 16 amino acids. Looked up from germline, CDR1 is SGHRS and CDR2 is YFSETQ. Trimming shortened V by 2 bases and J by 6 bases, and 18 bases separated the two germline ends. CDR3 sequence: CASSFGSGTMINEQFF. CDR3 nucleotide sequence: TGCGCCAGCAGCTTCGGGAGCGGAACCATGATCAATGAGCAGTTCTTC.

V usage is TRBV5-1 and J usage is TRBJ2-3, with TRBD2 as a possible D gene (6 bases). CDR1 SGHRS and CDR2 YFSETQ come from the germline V gene. The CDR3 loop spans 14 amino acids. The V end lost 0 bases, the J end lost 5 bases, and 10 bases lay between the germline ends. The CDR3: CASSLGQGGDTQYF. The CDR3 DNA sequence: TGCGCCAGCAGCTTGGGGCAGGGAGGAGATACGCAGTATTTT.

The V call is TRBV6-5, the J call TRBJ2-3, with 9 bases lining up with TRBD2. The CDR3 contains 14 residues. Germline-derived CDR1 and CDR2 are MNHEY and SVGAGI. J lost 6 bases, V lost 6 bases, and 7 bases had no gene match. Here the CDR3 reads CASRLGTSHDTQYF. The CDR3 nucleotides are TGTGCCAGCAGACTAGGGACTAGCCATGATACGCAGTATTTT.

The gene calls are TRBV5-1 and TRBJ2-1; D might be TRBD2 (6 bases). The CDR3 spans 13 residues. The V and J ends lost 3 bases and 9 bases respectively, with 13 bases between them. CDR1 and CDR2 (germline): SGHRS, YFSETQ. CDR3 amino acids: CASSSRLVREQFF. As DNA, the CDR3 is TGCGCCAGCAGCTCGCGACTAGTACGTGAGCAGTTCTTC.

The genes are TRBV28 and TRBJ1-1; D gene ambiguous. Germline CDR1 reads MDHEN; CDR2 reads SYDVKM. The CDR3 is 12 amino acids. Deletions cut 7 bases from V and 0 bases from J, with 6 bases between. This CDR3 is CASNSMNTEAFF. The CDR3 coding sequence is TGTGCCAGCAACTCCATGAACACTGAAGCTTTCTTT. The full variable domain, with the rest looked up from reference TRBV28 and TRBJ1-1, is DVKVTQSSRYLVKRTGEKVFLECVQDMDHENMFWYRQDPGLGLRLIYFSYDVKMKEKGDIPEGYSVSREKKERFSLILESASTNQTSMYLCASNSMNTEAFFGQGTRLTVV.